The entry below describes one T cell receptor beta chain. TCRdb keeps only in-frame clones here, not all; method: immunoSEQ multiplex PCR. The repertoire includes some 150,000 clones, roughly 86% of them detected once, and around 3.9% sits in the top ten. These data belong to a study of blood T cell repertoires in COVID-19. As for the study in general: The origin of the acute and convalescent COVID-19 samples was the United States, Italy and Spain. T cells, B-cell-depleted T cells, or PBMCs supplied cDNA or gDNA.

Germline V gene sequence: CDR1 MGHRA, CDR2 YSYEKL. The trim removed 0 bases at V and 4 bases at J, leaving 11 bases unmatched. The CDR3 loop spans 17 amino acids. The receptor was derived from a woman aged 60-70 years who had recovered from COVID-19. This chain links TRBV4-1 with TRBJ2-5; 7 bases align to TRBD2. The sample was peripheral blood. The CDR3 protein is CASSQEIGLAVPETQYF. CDR3 coding DNA: TGCGCCAGCAGCCAAGAAATAGGCCTAGCGGTTCCAGAGACCCAGTACTTC.